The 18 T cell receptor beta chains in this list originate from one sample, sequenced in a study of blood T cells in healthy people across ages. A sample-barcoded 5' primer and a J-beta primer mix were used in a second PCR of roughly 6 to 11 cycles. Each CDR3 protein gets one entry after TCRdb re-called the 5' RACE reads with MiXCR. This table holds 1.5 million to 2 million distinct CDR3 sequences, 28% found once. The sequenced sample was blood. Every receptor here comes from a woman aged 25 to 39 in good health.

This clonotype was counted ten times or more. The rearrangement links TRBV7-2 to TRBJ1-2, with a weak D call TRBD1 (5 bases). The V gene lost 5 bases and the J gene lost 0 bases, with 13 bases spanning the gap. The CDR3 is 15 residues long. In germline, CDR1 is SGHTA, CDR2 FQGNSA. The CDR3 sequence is CASSPRQTPNYGYTF. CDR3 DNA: TGTGCCAGCAGCCCACGACAGACTCCTAACTATGGCTACACCTTC.

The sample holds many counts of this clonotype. CDR3: CSVEVGSGYTF. The CDR3 nucleotides read TGCAGCGTTGAAGTGGGGAGTGGCTACACCTTC. The chain joins TRBV29-1 to TRBJ1-2, with D hard to call. The CDR3 runs to 11 residues. Trimming shortened V by 1 base and J by 7 bases, and 7 bases separated the two germline ends. CDR1 is SQVTM, CDR2 ANQGSEA, per germline.

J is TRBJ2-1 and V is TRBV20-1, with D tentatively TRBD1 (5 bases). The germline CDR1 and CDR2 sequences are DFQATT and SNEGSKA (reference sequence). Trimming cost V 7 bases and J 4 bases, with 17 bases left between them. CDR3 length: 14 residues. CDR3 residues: CSVHRGRLYNEQFF. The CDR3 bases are TGCAGTGTTCATAGGGGCAGGCTGTACAATGAGCAGTTCTTC.

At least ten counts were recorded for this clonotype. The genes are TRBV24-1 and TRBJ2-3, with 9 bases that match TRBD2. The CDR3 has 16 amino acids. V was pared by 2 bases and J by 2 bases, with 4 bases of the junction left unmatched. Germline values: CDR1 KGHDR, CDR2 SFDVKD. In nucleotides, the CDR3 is TGTGCCACCAGTGATTCCGGACTAGCGTTCACAGATACGCAGTATTTT. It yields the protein CATSDSGLAFTDTQYF.

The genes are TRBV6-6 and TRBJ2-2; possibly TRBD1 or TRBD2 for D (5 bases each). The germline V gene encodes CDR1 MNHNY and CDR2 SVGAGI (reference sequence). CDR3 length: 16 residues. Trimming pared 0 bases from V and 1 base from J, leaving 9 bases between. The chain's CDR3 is CASSYSGGWNTGELFF. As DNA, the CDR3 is TGTGCCAGCAGTTACTCTGGGGGATGGAACACCGGGGAGCTGTTTTTT.

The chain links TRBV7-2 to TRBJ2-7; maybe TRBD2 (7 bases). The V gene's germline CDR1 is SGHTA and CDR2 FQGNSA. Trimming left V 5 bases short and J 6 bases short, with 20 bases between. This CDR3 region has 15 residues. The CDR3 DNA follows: TGTGCCAGCAGCGAATGGCGGGTAGGGGGGGCCGAGCAGTACTTC. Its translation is CASSEWRVGGAEQYF.

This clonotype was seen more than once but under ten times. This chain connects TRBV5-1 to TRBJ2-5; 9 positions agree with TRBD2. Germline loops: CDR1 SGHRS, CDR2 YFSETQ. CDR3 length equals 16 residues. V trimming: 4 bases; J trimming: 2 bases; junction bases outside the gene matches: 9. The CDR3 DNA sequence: TGCGCCAGCAGCCACCCGACTAGCGGACGACAAGAGACCCAGTACTTC. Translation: CASSHPTSGRQETQYF.

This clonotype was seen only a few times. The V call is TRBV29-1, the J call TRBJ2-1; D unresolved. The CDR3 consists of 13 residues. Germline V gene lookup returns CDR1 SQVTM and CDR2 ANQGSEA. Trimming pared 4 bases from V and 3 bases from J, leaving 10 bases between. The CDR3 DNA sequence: TGCAGCGTTGGTGGGCTATACTACAATGAGCAGTTCTTC. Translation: CSVGGLYYNEQFF.

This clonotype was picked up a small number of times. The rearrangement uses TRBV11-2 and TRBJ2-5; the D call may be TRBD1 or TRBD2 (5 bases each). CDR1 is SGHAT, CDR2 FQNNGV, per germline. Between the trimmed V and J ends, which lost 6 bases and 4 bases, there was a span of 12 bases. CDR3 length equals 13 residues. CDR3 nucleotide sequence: TGTGCCAGCAGAGGGGCGGGTGCAGAGACCCAGTACTTC. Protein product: CASRGAGAETQYF.

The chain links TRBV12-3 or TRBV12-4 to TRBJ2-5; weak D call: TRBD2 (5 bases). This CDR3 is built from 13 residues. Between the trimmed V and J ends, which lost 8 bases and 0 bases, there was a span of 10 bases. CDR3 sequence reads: CASQSDYQETQYF. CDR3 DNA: TGTGCCAGCCAGTCGGACTACCAAGAGACCCAGTACTTC.

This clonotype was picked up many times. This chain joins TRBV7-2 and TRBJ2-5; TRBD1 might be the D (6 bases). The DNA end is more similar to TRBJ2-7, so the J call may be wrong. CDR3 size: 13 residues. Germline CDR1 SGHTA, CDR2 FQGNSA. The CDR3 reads CASSLGQPSEQYF. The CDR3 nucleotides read TGTGCCAGCAGCCTTGGACAGCCCTCCGAGCAGTACTTC.

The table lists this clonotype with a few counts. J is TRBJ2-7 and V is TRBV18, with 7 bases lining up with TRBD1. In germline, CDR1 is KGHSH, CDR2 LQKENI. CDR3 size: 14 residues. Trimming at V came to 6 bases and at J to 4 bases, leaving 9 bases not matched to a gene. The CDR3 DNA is TGTGCCAGCTCTCCCCGGACAGGATGGTACGAGCAGTACTTC. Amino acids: CASSPRTGWYEQYF.

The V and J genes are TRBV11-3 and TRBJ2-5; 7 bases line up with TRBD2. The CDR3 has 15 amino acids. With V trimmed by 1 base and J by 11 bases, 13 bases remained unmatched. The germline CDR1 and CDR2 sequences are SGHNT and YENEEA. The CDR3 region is CASSLAQAGKGEQYF. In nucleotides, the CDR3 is TGTGCCAGCAGCTTAGCCCAAGCGGGGAAGGGTGAGCAGTACTTC.

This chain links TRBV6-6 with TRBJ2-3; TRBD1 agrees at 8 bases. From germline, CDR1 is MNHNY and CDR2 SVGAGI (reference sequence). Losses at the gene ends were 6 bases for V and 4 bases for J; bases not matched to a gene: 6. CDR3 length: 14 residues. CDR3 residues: CASRDRALADTQYF. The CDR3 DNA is TGTGCCAGCAGGGACAGGGCTCTCGCAGATACGCAGTATTTT.

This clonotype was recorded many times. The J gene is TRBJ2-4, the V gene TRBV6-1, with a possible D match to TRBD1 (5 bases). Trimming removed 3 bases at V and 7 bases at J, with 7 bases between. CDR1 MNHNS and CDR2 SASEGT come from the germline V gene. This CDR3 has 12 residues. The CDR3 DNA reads TGTGCCAGCAGTGATCCAGGGAACATTCAGTACTTC. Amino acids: CASSDPGNIQYF.

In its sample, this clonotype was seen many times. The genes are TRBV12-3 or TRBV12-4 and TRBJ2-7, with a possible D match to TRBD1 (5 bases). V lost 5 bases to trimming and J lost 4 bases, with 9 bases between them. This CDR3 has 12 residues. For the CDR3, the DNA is TGTGCCAGCAGTCCCGACAGATACGAGCAGTACTTC. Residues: CASSPDRYEQYF.

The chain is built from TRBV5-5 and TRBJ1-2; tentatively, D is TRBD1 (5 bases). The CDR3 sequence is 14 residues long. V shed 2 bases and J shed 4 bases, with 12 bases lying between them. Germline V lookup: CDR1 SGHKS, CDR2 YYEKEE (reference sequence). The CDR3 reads CASSFGTEGYGYTF. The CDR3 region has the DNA TGTGCCAGCAGCTTCGGGACGGAAGGCTATGGCTACACCTTC. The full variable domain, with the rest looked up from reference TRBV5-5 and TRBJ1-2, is DAGVTQSPTHLIKTRGQQVTLRCSPISGHKSVSWYQQVLGQGPQFIFQYYEKEERGRGNFPDRFSARQFPNYSSELNVNALLLGDSALYLCASSFGTEGYGYTFGSGTRLTVV.

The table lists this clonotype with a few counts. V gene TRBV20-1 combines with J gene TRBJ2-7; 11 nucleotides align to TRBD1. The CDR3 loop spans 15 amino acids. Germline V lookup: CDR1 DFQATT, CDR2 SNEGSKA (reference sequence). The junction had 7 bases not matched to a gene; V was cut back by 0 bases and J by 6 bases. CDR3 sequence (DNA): TGCAGTGCTAGAGATTTGGGGACAGGGGGTGCCGAGCAGTACTTC. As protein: CSARDLGTGGAEQYF.